The 31 T cell receptor beta chains presented below share a single source sample, sequenced in a study of post-analysis software for immune sequencing data. Study-wide points: TRBV5-6, TRBV5-1 and TRBV20-1 were among a few TRBV segments more frequent in patients than controls.

Antigens of these TCRs are unknown. Prepared libraries of TCR beta cDNA carried unique molecular identifiers. TCRdb recomputed calls from the PCR reads with MiXCR, one row per CDR3 protein. The table lists about 500,000 distinct CDR3 sequences, approximately 45% of them singletons. The sample consisted of blood. Every receptor here comes from a girl aged 5 to 17 with multiple sclerosis.

The CDR3: CASSLTGGKTDTQYF. Written as DNA, the CDR3 is TGTGCCAGCAGCTTAACGGGGGGGAAAACAGATACGCAGTATTTT. The chain uses TRBV7-9 and TRBJ2-3; 8 bases agree with TRBD2. This CDR3 spans 15 amino acids. Trimming removed 2 bases from V and 3 bases from J; junction bases left unmatched: 4. In germline, CDR1 is SEHNR, CDR2 FQNEAQ (reference sequence).

The table lists this clonotype with a few counts. The chain carries TRBV6-1 and TRBJ2-1; D may be TRBD2 (7 bases). The CDR3 spans 15 residues. CDR1 is MNHNS and CDR2 is SASEGT in the germline V gene. The germline V and J ends were trimmed by 7 bases and 3 bases, with 16 bases remaining between them. The DNA for the CDR3 is TGTGCCAGCACCCTAAGAGGGGGGGACTACAATGAGCAGTTCTTC. This gives the protein CASTLRGGDYNEQFF.

The genes are TRBV11-2 and TRBJ2-7; 7 bases fit TRBD2. This CDR3 region has 15 residues. Germline V gene data show CDR1 as SGHAT and CDR2 as FQNNGV. The V and J ends lost 5 bases and 5 bases, in that order; junction bases with no gene match: 12. CDR3 sequence: CASSPLVGGPNEQYF. The CDR3 DNA reads as TGTGCCAGCAGCCCGCTAGTGGGAGGGCCTAACGAGCAGTACTTC.

V is TRBV12-3 or TRBV12-4 and J is TRBJ1-2; the D is unclear. CDR3 size: 12 residues. V dropped 6 bases and J dropped 6 bases, with 11 bases sitting between them. In DNA form, the CDR3 reads TGTGCCAGCAGACCGGGAGAGGATGGCTACACCTTC. Protein: CASRPGEDGYTF.

V is TRBV9 and J is TRBJ1-2; possibly TRBD1 for D (6 bases). V was cut by 0 bases and J by 4 bases, with 13 bases left in between. CDR3 size: 15 residues. CDR1 is SGDLS and CDR2 is YYNGEE in the germline V gene. The CDR3: CASSVATEGGYGYTF. The CDR3 region has the DNA TGTGCCAGCAGCGTAGCTACGGAGGGGGGCTATGGCTACACCTTC.

The chain recombines TRBV25-1 with TRBJ2-7, with D possibly matching TRBD1 (6 bases). The CDR3 length is 14 residues. V was clipped by 4 bases and J by 3 bases, with 13 bases between them. From germline, CDR1 is MGHDK and CDR2 SYGVNS. The CDR3 here is CASSAKARGYEQYF. The DNA of the CDR3 is TGTGCCAGCAGTGCAAAAGCCAGGGGCTACGAGCAGTACTTC.

A note on this clonotype: At one end the junction does not follow the germline gene, possibly because of a read error. The chain combines TRBV4-3 with TRBJ2-2, with TRBD1 as a possible D gene (5 bases). The CDR3 contains 13 residues. The germline gives CDR1 LGHNA, CDR2 YSLEER. In nucleotides, the CDR3 is TGCGCCAACAGCCGGCAGGGCACCGGGGAGCTGTTTTTT. Encoded protein: CANSRQGTGELFF.

This chain joins TRBV7-3 and TRBJ2-1; 8 nucleotides align to TRBD2. V dropped 5 bases and J dropped 6; count of bases not matched to a gene: 9. This CDR3 is 15 amino acids long. Germline loops: CDR1 SGHTA, CDR2 FQGTGA. This CDR3 reads CASSRGLASPNEQFF. The CDR3 DNA reads TGTGCCAGCAGCCGCGGACTAGCATCTCCCAATGAGCAGTTCTTC. Based on the CDR3 plus reference TRBV7-3 and TRBJ2-1, the full variable domain is GAGVSQTPSNKVTEKGKYVELRCDPISGHTALYWYRQSLGQGPEFLIYFQGTGAADDSGLPNDRFFAVRPEGSVSTLKIQRTERGDSAVYLCASSRGLASPNEQFFGPGTRLTVL.

This chain joins TRBV3-1 and TRBJ2-7; 10 bases agree with TRBD2. The CDR3 has 17 amino acids. Unmatched junction bases numbered 10, after V lost 3 bases and J lost 2 bases. CDR1 and CDR2 (germline): LGHDT, YNNKEL (reference sequence). The CDR3 DNA is TGTGCCAGCAGCCATGGGCCCACTAGCGGGAAAACCTACGAGCAGTACTTC. Translating it yields CASSHGPTSGKTYEQYF.

This chain uses TRBV6-2 or TRBV6-3 with TRBJ2-7, with 8 bases that match TRBD1. CDR1 and CDR2 from the germline V gene are MNHEY and SVGEGT. After removal of 0 bases from V and 3 bases from J, the junction contained 1 base not matched to a gene. This CDR3 has 14 amino acids. CDR3: CASSYSGQVYEQYF. The CDR3 DNA reads TGTGCCAGCAGTTACTCGGGACAGGTCTACGAGCAGTACTTC.

The chain links TRBV5-1 to TRBJ2-7; 14 bases line up with TRBD2. The CDR3 has 19 amino acids. With V trimmed by 8 bases and J by 4 bases, 20 bases remained unmatched. Germline V gene lookup returns CDR1 SGHRS and CDR2 YFSETQ. The CDR3 is CARTKRTSGRPEALYEQYF. The DNA for the CDR3 is TGCGCCAGAACAAAGAGGACTAGCGGGAGGCCCGAGGCTCTATACGAGCAGTACTTC.

The chain employs TRBV28 and TRBJ1-2, with 8 nucleotides matching TRBD1. Germline V lookup: CDR1 MDHEN, CDR2 SYDVKM. The CDR3 extends over 16 amino acids. Trimming removed 1 base from V and 4 bases from J; junction bases left unmatched: 8. The CDR3 reads CASSLLGGGTGYGYTF. As DNA, the CDR3 is TGTGCCAGCAGTTTATTAGGAGGAGGGACAGGCTATGGCTACACCTTC.

This clonotype was seen more than once but under ten times. V is TRBV4-2 and J is TRBJ2-5, with D possibly being TRBD1 or TRBD2 (5 bases each). The V gene lost 0 bases and the J gene lost 1 base, with 12 bases spanning the gap. The CDR3 covers 16 residues. Germline lookup yields CDR1 LGHNA and CDR2 YNFKEQ. The chain's CDR3 is CASSQDVGEPQETQYF. In DNA, the CDR3 is TGTGCCAGCAGCCAAGATGTGGGGGAGCCCCAAGAGACCCAGTACTTC.

This chain links TRBV6-5 with TRBJ1-3, with TRBD1 as a possible D gene (5 bases). Trimming took off 2 bases at V and 3 bases at J, with 11 bases between the two ends. The V gene's germline CDR1 is MNHEY and CDR2 SVGAGI. The CDR3 length is 15 residues. As DNA, the CDR3 is TGTGCCAGCAGTTACGGGGGAGAGGTTGGAAACACCATATATTTT. This codes for CASSYGGEVGNTIYF.

This clonotype was counted between two and nine times. CDR3 sequence (DNA): TGCAGTGCTAGACCCCAGGGACTAGCGGGGTCCGAGCAGTACTTC. It is translated as CSARPQGLAGSEQYF. V and J are TRBV20-1 and TRBJ2-7; 13 bases are shared with TRBD2. The trim removed 2 bases at V and 6 bases at J, leaving 7 bases unmatched. CDR3 length: 15 residues. Germline V gene sequence: CDR1 DFQATT, CDR2 SNEGSKA (reference sequence).

The rearrangement uses TRBV7-2 and TRBJ2-1, with 8 nucleotides matching TRBD2. Germline CDR1 SGHTA, CDR2 FQGNSA. The trim removed 1 base at V and 0 bases at J, leaving 5 bases unmatched. The CDR3 is 17 amino acids. The CDR3 here is CASSLGLTSGSYNEQFF. CDR3 coding DNA: TGTGCCAGCAGCTTAGGTCTTACTAGCGGCTCCTACAATGAGCAGTTCTTC. Full variable domain (rest looked up from reference TRBV7-2 and TRBJ2-1): GAGVSQSPSNKVTEKGKDVELRCDPISGHTALYWYRQSLGQGLEFLIYFQGNSAPDKSGLPSDRFSAERTGGSVSTLTIQRTQQEDSAVYLCASSLGLTSGSYNEQFFGPGTRLTVL.

This clonotype occurred a few times. Relative to the germline gene, one junction end is altered; a read error may explain this. V gene TRBV5-1 combines with J gene TRBJ1-1; possible D gene TRBD1, 5 bases. Germline V gene data show CDR1 as SGHRS and CDR2 as YFSETQ. The CDR3 covers 14 residues. The CDR3 region has the DNA TGTGCCAGCAGCTTGGGGGGATTGAACACTGAAGCTTTCTTT. Amino acid sequence: CASSLGGLNTEAFF.

V and J are TRBV29-1 and TRBJ1-2, with a tentative D call TRBD1 (5 bases). The length of the CDR3 is 15 residues. Germline V gives CDR1 SQVTM, CDR2 ANQGSEA. Trimming stripped 7 bases from V and 2 bases from J, with 20 bases between. The CDR3 sequence: CSAPAGVGENYGYTF. The DNA of the CDR3 is TGCAGCGCCCCTGCGGGGGTGGGAGAAAACTATGGCTACACCTTC.

This clonotype appeared a single time. The J gene is TRBJ2-4, the V gene TRBV2; TRBD1 matches at 7 bases. TRBJ2-7 matches the DNA end more closely, so the J call is doubtful. This CDR3 region has 14 residues. CDR1 is SNHLY, CDR2 FYNNEI, per germline. CDR3 coding DNA: TGTGCCAGCAGTGACTACAGGGGCGGCTACGAGCAGTACTTC. It is translated as CASSDYRGGYEQYF.

The chain couples TRBV5-5 to TRBJ2-5, with D uncertain. The CDR3 length is 12 residues. The germline V gene encodes CDR1 SGHKS and CDR2 YYEKEE (reference sequence). V was shortened by 0 bases and J by 5 bases, with 5 bases between the two germline ends. The CDR3 DNA sequence: TGTGCCAGCAGCTTGGGGTTCGAGACCCAGTACTTC. It yields the protein CASSLGFETQYF.

The chain joins TRBV12-3 or TRBV12-4 to TRBJ1-6; 7 positions match TRBD1. This CDR3 is built from 14 residues. Germline trimming cut 5 bases from V and 9 bases from J; bases unmatched to any gene: 7. CDR3 bases: TGTGCCAGCAGTCCGGGACAGTTGGGTTCACCCCTCCACTTT. This gives the protein CASSPGQLGSPLHF.

The chain joins TRBV20-1 to TRBJ2-2, with 7 bases aligning to TRBD1. V lost 6 bases and J lost 2; bases outside the gene matches: 9. The CDR3 consists of 15 residues. Germline V CDR1 and CDR2: DFQATT, SNEGSKA (reference sequence). As DNA, the CDR3 is TGCAGTGCACGAAGCCGGGACAGAAACACCGGGGAGCTGTTTTTT. The encoded protein is CSARSRDRNTGELFF.

A few counts support this clonotype. The CDR3 nucleotides read TGCGCCAGCAGCCAAGATGAACAGCCGAAGTTCTTC. Amino acids: CASSQDEQPKFF. The gene calls are TRBV4-1 and TRBJ2-1; D is unclear. Germline V gene sequence: CDR1 MGHRA, CDR2 YSYEKL. Trimming removed 0 bases from V and 14 bases from J, with 11 bases in between. The CDR3 extends over 12 amino acids.

J is TRBJ2-5 and V is TRBV6-1; TRBD2 matches at 7 bases. CDR3 size: 19 residues. Trimming removed 5 bases from V and 2 bases from J; junction bases left unmatched: 20. Germline assignment: CDR1 MNHNS and CDR2 SASEGT. The CDR3 DNA sequence: TGTGCCAGCAGTCCCCGTCCCCTCCTAGCGCGGGAGTGGCAAGAGACCCAGTACTTC. Its translation: CASSPRPLLAREWQETQYF.

The J gene is TRBJ2-1, the V gene TRBV29-1; the D gene is possibly TRBD2 (5 bases). Germline V lookup: CDR1 SQVTM, CDR2 ANQGSEA. The V gene lost 4 bases and the J gene lost 5 bases, with 9 bases spanning the gap. The CDR3 consists of 12 residues. Here the CDR3 reads CSVGSGNNEQFF. The CDR3 coding sequence is TGCAGCGTTGGGTCGGGAAACAATGAGCAGTTCTTC.

A note on this clonotype: One end of the junction fails to match germline, which may point to a read error. V is TRBV12-3 or TRBV12-4 and J is TRBJ2-3; 8 bases are a match to TRBD2. This CDR3 has 17 amino acids. CDR3 region: CASSFRFGRAVVDTRYF. In DNA form, the CDR3 reads TGTGCCAGCAGTTTTAGGTTCGGGAGGGCCGTTGTAGATACGCGGTATTTT.

V is TRBV5-1 and J is TRBJ1-6; 9 positions agree with TRBD1. The CDR3 has 15 amino acids. Per the germline V gene, CDR1 is SGHRS and CDR2 is YFSETQ. The V and J ends lost 4 bases and 7 bases, in that order; junction bases with no gene match: 6. The CDR3 region is CASSHDGQGNSPLHF. In nucleotides, the CDR3 is TGCGCCAGCAGCCATGACGGACAGGGGAATTCACCCCTCCACTTT.

V and J are TRBV15 and TRBJ2-5; D is undetermined. Between the trimmed V and J ends, which lost 2 bases and 2 bases, there was a span of 6 bases. The germline V gene has CDR1 LNHNV and CDR2 YYDKDF (reference sequence). The CDR3 is 13 amino acids. The CDR3 loop is CATSRLNQETQYF. The CDR3 region has the DNA TGTGCCACCAGCAGACTTAATCAAGAGACCCAGTACTTC.

This clonotype was seen only a few times. The chain uses TRBV20-1 and TRBJ2-1, with TRBD2 matching 8 bases. J lost 7 bases, V lost 0 bases, and 5 bases had no gene match. CDR1 DFQATT and CDR2 SNEGSKA come from the germline V gene (reference sequence). This CDR3 has 14 amino acids. CDR3 loop: CSARDGAGENEQFF. The CDR3 DNA is TGCAGTGCTAGAGATGGAGCGGGAGAGAATGAGCAGTTCTTC.

This clonotype was recorded a few times. This chain links TRBV4-1 with TRBJ2-7; 11 positions match TRBD2. Germline CDR1 reads MGHRA; CDR2 reads YSYEKL. This CDR3 contains 15 residues. V trimming: 4 bases; J trimming: 3 bases; junction bases outside the gene matches: 5. CDR3 in DNA: TGCGCCAGCAGCCCGACTAGCGGGACCAGCTACGAGCAGTACTTC. The encoded protein is CASSPTSGTSYEQYF.

The chain recombines TRBV7-9 with TRBJ2-1; TRBD1 is a possible D gene (5 bases). This CDR3 is 14 amino acids long. Germline V gene lookup returns CDR1 SEHNR and CDR2 FQNEAQ (reference sequence). V lost 3 bases and J lost 6, with 12 bases in between. CDR3 nucleotide sequence: TGTGCCAGCAGCTTCGGCAGGGATCCCAATGAGCAGTTCTTC. Its translation is CASSFGRDPNEQFF.